This note documents a single TCR beta chain sequence. Trimming at V came to 0 bases and at J to 9 bases, leaving 11 bases not matched to a gene. CDR3 length equals 16 residues. Per the germline V gene, CDR1 is SGDLS and CDR2 is YYNGEE. The entry originates in a study of control samples from healthy donors and cancer patients. Clones were sequenced by immunoSEQ multiplex PCR, and TCRdb holds only the in-frame ones, with some missing. The data contain about 140,000 clones, more than 80% of them singletons. The sequence was collected from a man between 18 and 35 years old in good health. The material sequenced was blood. The J gene is TRBJ2-1, the V gene TRBV9, with TRBD1 matching over 8 bases. The CDR3 is CASSVGQGAAYGEQFF. The DNA of the CDR3 is TGTGCCAGCAGCGTAGGTCAGGGGGCCGCTTACGGTGAGCAGTTCTTC.